In this sample, the clone carrying this TCR beta chain turned up a few times. Its antigen is currently unknown. Time point reported: newly diagnosed GD, antithyroid drugs for less than 3 months. PBMC RNA served as the TCR library source. Assembly of TCR beta libraries relied on iRepertoire HTBI primers together with Arm-PCR of CDR3 regions. Each CDR3 protein gets one entry after TCRdb re-called the multiplex PCR reads with MiXCR. The data show around 460,000 distinct CDR3 sequences, approximately 14% seen once. The sample originates from a study of regulatory T cells in long-lasting Graves disease. The study's findings and limits: The study found persistent patients shared more public clonotypes (2,741) than new patients (just over 950). No thyroid tissue was studied; the work used peripheral blood only.

V was clipped by 2 bases and J by 2 bases, with 10 bases between them. The CDR3 loop spans 15 amino acids. In germline, CDR1 is DFQATT, CDR2 SNEGSKA (reference sequence). A further study also used this sample, focusing on T cells in Graves' hyperthyroidism and ophthalmopathy. As that study records: The primer set for the first-round RT-PCR of the TCR CDR3 was HTBI.

This TCR was recovered from a woman aged 45 to 65 with Graves disease. Sample: peripheral blood mononuclear cells (PBMCs), taken at new diagnosis, from a patient treated with antithyroid drugs. V gene TRBV20-1 combines with J gene TRBJ1-6, with a possible D match to TRBD1 (5 bases). The CDR3 spells CSARRGRPYNSPLHF. DNA for the CDR3: TGCAGTGCTAGAAGGGGCCGCCCCTATAATTCACCCCTCCACTTT.